A selection of T cell receptor beta chains follows, all from one sample in a study of cytomegalovirus exposure and HLA in healthy donors. Sequencing used immunoSEQ multiplex PCR; TCRdb keeps in-frame clones, though not all of them. The repertoire holds about 130,000 clones, with around 85% as singletons. Sequencing was performed on PBMCs. The receptors here all came from a boy between 5 and 17 years old in good health and CMV-seronegative. Each CDR3 is given with its conserved first and last residue. The D gene is left open where the match is weak. A row's size may be missing; if present it is once, few, many or a size class.

TRBJ2-1 TRBV7-6 NA 13 TRBD2 TGTGCCAGCAGCCTTGGACTAGTCCATGAGCAGTTCTTC CASSLGLVHEQFF
TRBJ2-1 TRBV20-1 NA 10 NA TGCAGTGCTCGAGCGGTTAGTGAGTTCTTC CSARAVSEFF
TRBJ1-4 TRBV12-5 NA 17 NA TGTGCTAGTGGTTTGGGGAGGCCCCGACGTTGGAATGAAAAACTGTTTTTT CASGLGRPRRWNEKLFF
TRBJ2-3 TRBV19 once 11 NA TGTGCCAGTAATGAGGCAGATACGCAGTATTTT CASNEADTQYF
TRBJ2-4 TRBV6-6 NA 13 TRBD1 TGTGCCAGCAGTTCTCAGGGGGCGAACATTCAGTACTTC CASSSQGANIQYF
TRBJ1-1 TRBV7-8 NA 14 NA TGTGCCAGCAGCGGTCAGATGGGACTCACTGAAGCTTTCTTT CASSGQMGLTEAFF
TRBJ2-2 TRBV4-1 NA 16 TRBD1 TGCGCCAGCAGCCAAGTCGAGGGGGCGGACACCGGGGAGCTGTTTTTT CASSQVEGADTGELFF
TRBJ2-7 TRBV21-1 NA 13 NA TGTGCCAGCAGGGGAGACAGGGCTTACGAGCAGTACTTC CASRGDRAYEQYF
TRBJ2-7 TRBV4-3 few 15 NA TGCGCCAGCAGCCAAGAAGCTCAGGGCATGTACGAGCAGTACTTC CASSQEAQGMYEQYF
TRBJ1-2 TRBV5-6 NA 14 NA TGTGCCAGCAGCCTCTTTGACAGGTTTTATGGCTACACCTTC CASSLFDRFYGYTF
TRBJ2-1 TRBV10-3 few 15 TRBD2 TGTGCCATCAGTGCAGCGGGGGGGCCGTACAATGAGCAGTTCTTC CAISAAGGPYNEQFF
TRBJ1-1 TRBV6-5 NA 15 TRBD1 TGTGCCAGCAGCATACAGGGGCAAGAAGGCACTGAAGCTTTCTTT CASSIQGQEGTEAFF
TRBJ1-2 TRBV6-5 few 16 NA TGTGCCAGCAGTTACTCCAGGACACCGACTAACTATGGCTACACCTTC CASSYSRTPTNYGYTF
TRBJ1-2 TRBV20-1 NA 11 TRBD1 TGCAGTGCTAGGGGACAGTTGGGCTACACCTTC CSARGQLGYTF